This T cell receptor beta chain was recovered during a study of response to subunit inactivated influenza vaccine. Regarding the study as a whole: After each seasonal influenza vaccination, few new T cells are recruited, the authors suggested.

As for this clonotype: The antigen is undetermined.

The CDR3 is 15 residues long. Per germline, CDR1 DFQATT and CDR2 SNEGSKA (reference sequence). V trimming: 1 base; J trimming: 0 bases; junction bases outside the gene matches: 2. A single record per CDR3 protein comes from TCRdb applying MiXCR to the RT-PCR reads. The sample lists roughly 780,000 distinct CDR3 sequences, roughly 20% seen once, with about a tenth in the top ten. This chain connects TRBV20-1 to TRBJ2-1; 8 nucleotides agree with TRBD2. The TCR comes from a man aged 45-65 years who received an inactivated influenza vaccine. The specimen comprised PBMCs from blood, sampled more than 4 days after vaccination. Here the CDR3 DNA reads TGCAGTGCTAGAGCTAGCGGGCGCTCCTACAATGAGCAGTTCTTC. Protein: CSARASGRSYNEQFF.